A selection of T cell receptor beta chains follows, all from one sample in a study of T cells expressing NK-cell markers. One entry per CDR3 protein, without DNA, is what TCRdb gives after re-calling the 5' RACE reads. This sample's table has around 470,000 distinct CDR3 sequences. The sample comprised blood T cells: a sorted CD56 or NKG2C T cell subset, CD4+ or CD8+ T cells, or bulk PBMC T cells (not recorded which). The source is a woman aged 45-59 years in good health. The CDR3 runs from the conserved cysteine through the conserved F or W.

V gene	J gene	CDR3 protein
TRBV6-4	TRBJ2-3	CASSDPSGTSGTDTQYF
TRBV29-1	TRBJ1-2	CSVQSSAYGYTF
TRBV5-1	TRBJ2-5	CATSPGTGGPEETQYF
TRBV9	TRBJ2-3	CASSVDPQGTDTQYF
TRBV25-1	TRBJ2-7	CASSEAGLEEQYF
TRBV7-2	TRBJ1-1	CASTWDMKSEAFF
TRBV10-3	TRBJ2-1	CATSDRDNEQFF
TRBV6-1	TRBJ2-3	CASSEALGRDTQYF
TRBV18	TRBJ2-3	CASSPSAGPGDTQYF
TRBV27	TRBJ2-2	CASSLSRAGGELFF
TRBV27	TRBJ2-3	CASSLVTASTDTQYF
TRBV19	TRBJ2-5	CASKRGVGETQYF
TRBV29-1	TRBJ2-3	CSVEAGIGGYTDTQYF
TRBV20-1	TRBJ1-5	CSARAMGQDRPQHF
TRBV4-2	TRBJ2-1	CASSQDFTGGRVEQFF
TRBV28	TRBJ2-7	CASSPDRQGTYEQYF
TRBV6-4	TRBJ2-2	CASRADPSYGELFF
TRBV27	TRBJ2-1	CASSPTGRNEQFF
TRBV5-1	TRBJ1-2	CASSFGGALRDDGYTF
TRBV5-1	TRBJ2-1	CASSLRGGYNEQFF
TRBV25-1	TRBJ1-2	CASSEGARGYTF
TRBV6-1	TRBJ1-5	CASGSNNQPQHF
TRBV3-1	TRBJ2-1	CASSQRGGAKTNEQFF
TRBV6-5	TRBJ2-3	CASRRDSTSTDTQYF
TRBV20-1	TRBJ2-3	CSASERLAGVGTDTQYF
TRBV9	TRBJ2-2	CASSDGLAGTGELFF
TRBV7-9	TRBJ2-5	CASNLGLAGETQYF
TRBV9	TRBJ2-2	CASSVGSGLNTGELFF
TRBV6-6	TRBJ1-5	CASSSRIRGQGESNQPQHF